A selection of T cell receptor beta chains follows, all from one sample in a study of brain T cells in children with intractable seizures. Some clones are missing from TCRdb's copy, which holds only in-frame ones; the method was immunoSEQ multiplex PCR. The data contain 340,000 or so clones, roughly 93% of them seen just once; the ten biggest clones take up roughly 6%. Source: peripheral blood, taken 4 to 5 months after surgery. These receptors originate from a boy in the first two years of life with tuberous sclerosis and intractable seizures. Both conserved end residues are part of each CDR3. A D gene is named only where the DNA matches it firmly. Expanded clones get a size class; other rows say once, few or many, or leave the size out.

TRBV6-2/TRBV6-3	NA	NA	TRBJ1-5	CASSYVAVSNQPQHF	TGTGCCAGCAGTTATGTCGCAGTTAGCAATCAGCCCCAGCATTTT
TRBV5-5	NA	NA	TRBJ1-1	CASSSPRGGVNEAFF	TGTGCCAGCAGCTCCCCGAGGGGGGGTGTCAATGAAGCTTTCTTT
TRBV10-3	NA	TRBD1	TRBJ1-3	CAISTIPGQLGNTIYF	TGTGCCATCAGTACAATTCCGGGACAGCTTGGAAACACCATATATTTT
TRBV9	NA	NA	TRBJ1-2	CASSGGRQEGYGYTF	TGTGCCAGCAGCGGAGGGAGACAGGAGGGCTATGGCTACACCTTC
TRBV19	few	NA	TRBJ1-6	CATDQPGQSSPLHF	TGTGCCACCGATCAACCGGGACAATCTTCACCCCTCCACTTT
TRBV11-2	NA	NA	TRBJ2-1	CASSSLGVRGFPNNEQFF	TGTGCCAGCAGCTCACTGGGGGTTCGGGGTTTTCCTAACAATGAGCAGTTCTTC
TRBV11-2	once	TRBD2	TRBJ2-7	CASSSSLDYGRPSYF	TGTGCCAGCAGCTCAAGCCTAGACTACGGGAGGCCAAGCTACTTC
TRBV19	NA	NA	TRBJ1-3	CASNRDGGNTIYF	TGTGCCAGCAACAGGGACGGCGGAAACACCATATATTTT
TRBV30	NA	TRBD1	TRBJ1-6	CAWKGQFYSPLHF	TGTGCCTGGAAGGGACAGTTCTATTCACCCCTCCACTTT
TRBV6-5	NA	NA	TRBJ1-1	CASSYDNQGTEAFF	TGTGCCAGCAGTTATGATAACCAAGGCACTGAAGCTTTCTTT
TRBV12-3/TRBV12-4	NA	NA	TRBJ1-1	CASSFTGTTEAFF	TGTGCCAGCAGTTTTACAGGGACTACTGAAGCTTTCTTT
TRBV6-5	NA	TRBD1	TRBJ1-1	CASKGDRGHTEAFF	TGTGCCAGCAAGGGGGACAGGGGGCACACTGAAGCTTTCTTT
TRBV7-9	once	TRBD1	TRBJ2-7	CASSLPGQFSYEQYF	TGTGCCAGCAGCTTACCGGGACAGTTCTCCTACGAGCAGTACTTC
TRBV6-5	NA	TRBD2	TRBJ2-1	CASSERGVSYNEQFF	TGTGCCAGCAGCGAGCGGGGGGTCTCCTACAATGAGCAGTTCTTC
TRBV4-1	few	NA	TRBJ1-2	CASSPGRGLSNYGYTF	TGCGCCAGCAGCCCCGGGAGGGGCCTGTCCAACTATGGCTACACCTTC
TRBV5-4	NA	TRBD2	TRBJ2-7	CATTRRGEGSYEQYF	TGTGCCACCACCAGGCGGGGGGAGGGCTCCTACGAGCAGTACTTC
TRBV11-2	NA	NA	TRBJ2-1	CASTMTDSDYNEQFF	TGTGCCAGCACCATGACGGACTCCGACTACAATGAGCAGTTCTTC
TRBV9	few	TRBD2	TRBJ2-1	CASSRGKTSGSLDEQFF	TGTGCCAGCAGCCGGGGTAAAACTAGCGGGAGTTTGGATGAGCAGTTCTTC
TRBV7-6	NA	NA	TRBJ1-2	CASGKGGEGYYGYTF	TGTGCCAGCGGAAAAGGTGGAGAAGGTTACTATGGCTACACCTTC
TRBV3-1/TRBV3-2	NA	NA	TRBJ2-7	CASSQEVVSTGWPYEQYF	TGTGCCAGCAGCCAAGAAGTGGTGTCTACAGGGTGGCCCTACGAGCAGTACTTC
TRBV7-9	NA	NA	TRBJ1-5	CASSPGVSNQPQHF	TGTGCCAGCAGCCCTGGAGTTAGCAATCAGCCCCAGCATTTT
TRBV19	NA	NA	TRBJ2-1	CASSTSPRTSYNEQFF	TGTGCCAGTAGTACATCACCTCGGACCTCCTACAATGAGCAGTTCTTC
TRBV19	NA	NA	TRBJ1-3	CASSAGLSGNTIYF	TGTGCCAGTAGTGCGGGACTCTCTGGAAACACCATATATTTT
TRBV4-2	NA	NA	TRBJ1-4	CASSQDPGRGLFF	TGTGCCAGCAGCCAAGATCCTGGCAGGGGCCTGTTTTTT
TRBV27	NA	NA	TRBJ1-6	CASSSADSYNSPLHF	TGTGCCAGCAGTTCCGCAGACTCCTATAATTCACCCCTCCACTTT
TRBV7-9	NA	TRBD1	TRBJ2-5	CASSPGTASQETQYF	TGTGCCAGCAGCCCCGGGACAGCATCCCAAGAGACCCAGTACTTC
TRBV9	NA	NA	TRBJ2-2	CASSVRSEAGELFF	TGTGCCAGCAGCGTAAGGAGCGAGGCCGGGGAGCTGTTTTTT
TRBV30	NA	NA	TRBJ2-7	CAWRRDTTYEQYF	TGTGCGTGGCGCCGGGACACCACCTACGAGCAGTACTTC
TRBV9	NA	NA	TRBJ2-5	CASSPDDSEQETQYF	TGTGCCAGCAGCCCCGATGACAGCGAGCAAGAGACCCAGTACTTC
TRBV27	NA	TRBD1	TRBJ1-5	CASSKRSGGGNQPQHF	TGTGCCAGCAGTAAAAGATCAGGGGGCGGAAATCAGCCCCAGCATTTT
TRBV15	NA	NA	TRBJ1-1	CATSWARGRKVPNTEAFF	TGTGCCACCAGCTGGGCCCGGGGGCGCAAGGTTCCGAACACTGAAGCTTTCTTT
TRBV3-1/TRBV3-2	NA	NA	TRBJ2-5	CASSQDPPTRVGIQETQYF	TGTGCCAGCAGCCAAGACCCCCCGACTAGAGTAGGGATCCAAGAGACCCAGTACTTC
TRBV30	few	NA	TRBJ1-6	CAWSLTDRVLHF	TGTGCCTGGAGCTTAACGGATCGAGTCCTCCACTTT
TRBV19	NA	NA	TRBJ1-2	CASNAPDYGYTF	TGTGCCAGTAATGCTCCGGACTATGGCTACACCTTC
TRBV3-1/TRBV3-2	NA	NA	TRBJ1-2	CASSQDSGEVNNGYTF	TGTGCCAGCAGCCAAGATAGTGGGGAGGTTAACAATGGCTACACCTTC
TRBV7-9	few	NA	TRBJ2-7	CASSLGLSSYEQYF	TGTGCCAGCAGCTTAGGCCTGAGCTCCTACGAGCAGTACTTC
TRBV5-1	once	TRBD2	TRBJ2-1	CASSSRTSGNEQFF	TGCGCCAGCAGCTCGAGGACTAGCGGCAATGAGCAGTTCTTC
TRBV7-9	NA	NA	TRBJ1-4	CASSSSTRGEKLFF	TGTGCCAGCAGCTCATCGACACGGGGAGAAAAACTGTTTTTT
TRBV29-1	NA	NA	TRBJ1-4	CSAAVLNEKLFF	TGCAGCGCTGCGGTCCTTAATGAAAAACTGTTTTTT
TRBV28	once	NA	TRBJ2-1	CASSPPSNEQFF	TGTGCCAGCAGTCCCCCCTCCAATGAGCAGTTCTTC
TRBV19	NA	NA	TRBJ2-7	CASSPRWALEQYF	TGTGCCAGTAGTCCCCGCTGGGCGTTGGAGCAGTACTTC